This T cell receptor (beta chain) comes out of a study of blood T cells in healthy people across ages. This clonotype was picked up many times. This CDR3 is built from 12 residues. After removal of 2 bases from V and 8 bases from J, the junction contained 5 bases not matched to a gene. The germline V gene encodes CDR1 DFQATT and CDR2 SNEGSKA (reference sequence). A second PCR, run for roughly 7 to 11 cycles, used a sample-barcoded 5' primer plus a J-beta primer mix. TCRdb independently ran MiXCR on the 5' RACE reads; one entry per CDR3 protein. The repertoire holds 1.5 million to 2 million distinct CDR3 sequences, with around 48% as singletons.

The gene calls are TRBV20-1 and TRBJ2-5, with TRBD2 matching 7 bases. The sequencing sample was made of blood. This clonotype originated in a woman in her thirties or forties in good health. For the CDR3, the DNA is TGCAGTGCTAGATTAGCGGGCGAAACCCAGTACTTC. Translating it yields CSARLAGETQYF.